This TCR beta chain stems from a study of blood T cell repertoires in COVID-19. The V segment lost 6 bases and the J segment 6 bases; nucleotides outside the gene matches: 17. There are 17 residues in the CDR3. CDR1 and CDR2 (germline): MGHRA, YSYEKL. Profiling relied on immunoSEQ multiplex PCR, and the TCRdb table lists in-frame clones only, not all of them. The table has 150,000 to 200,000 clones, roughly 90% seen once; the top ten hold around 0.53%. The sequencing input was peripheral blood. This clonotype originated in a man in his fifties or sixties with acute or convalescent COVID-19. This sequence joins TRBV4-1 and TRBJ2-3; 8 bases map to TRBD1. As DNA, the CDR3 is TGCGCCAGCAGATCACCCTCAGGGGGCGCGTCTCGCGATACGCAGTATTTT. It is translated as CASRSPSGGASRDTQYF.